These T cell receptor beta chains were read from a single sample in a study of shared clonotypes between healthy human individuals. The table came from immunoSEQ multiplex PCR; TCRdb's copy has only in-frame clones and leaves some out. The sample shows about 1.5 million clones, 98% of them seen only once. The sample consisted of naive CD4+ T cells sorted from blood. Receptor source: a man younger than 40 in good health. Each CDR3 is given with its conserved first and last residue. A D gene is named only where the DNA matches it firmly. Expanded clones are given a class, and other clones once, few, many or no size at all.

d_gene	abundance	v_gene	j_gene	CDR3aa	CDR3nt
.	.	TRBV14	TRBJ2-1	CASSQEGGFSYNEQFF	TGTGCCAGCAGCCAAGAAGGGGGGTTCTCCTACAATGAGCAGTTCTTC
TRBD1	once	TRBV7-2	TRBJ2-7	CASSYGQGPYEQYF	TGTGCCAGCAGCTACGGACAGGGCCCCTACGAGCAGTACTTC
.	.	TRBV20-1	TRBJ2-5	CSALIIETQYF	TGCAGTGCTCTCATAATAGAGACCCAGTACTTC
TRBD1	.	TRBV19	TRBJ1-5	CASSIRTGFQPQHF	TGTGCCAGTAGTATAAGGACAGGGTTTCAGCCCCAGCATTTT
.	.	TRBV7-8	TRBJ2-7	CASSAQGEGEQYF	TGTGCCAGCAGCGCGCAGGGAGAGGGCGAGCAGTACTTC
TRBD2	.	TRBV7-9	TRBJ2-1	CASSERRLSGYNEQFF	TGTGCCAGCAGCGAGAGGCGTCTTAGCGGGTACAATGAGCAGTTCTTC
.	.	TRBV5-4	TRBJ2-2	CASSFRGTANTGELFF	TGTGCCAGCAGTTTTCGCGGGACCGCGAACACCGGGGAGCTGTTTTTT
TRBD1	.	TRBV18	TRBJ1-4	CASSPRATRTGEEKNEKLFF	TGTGCCAGCTCACCAAGGGCAACGCGGACAGGGGAGGAAAAAAATGAAAAACTGTTTTTT
TRBD2	.	TRBV30	TRBJ2-1	CAWSVRGLAGNEQFF	TGTGCCTGGAGTGTCCGGGGGCTAGCGGGAAATGAGCAGTTCTTC
.	.	TRBV19	TRBJ1-4	CASSPTRGRNEKLFF	TGTGCCAGTAGTCCCACCAGGGGCCGTAATGAAAAACTGTTTTTT
TRBD2	.	TRBV28	TRBJ2-7	CASRSGLAGNEQYF	TGTGCCAGCAGATCGGGACTAGCGGGAAACGAGCAGTACTTC
TRBD2	once	TRBV5-5	TRBJ2-1	CASSKGLAGYNEQFF	TGTGCCAGCAGCAAAGGACTAGCGGGTTACAATGAGCAGTTCTTC
TRBD1	once	TRBV30	TRBJ2-6	CAWSPWDSLTSGANVLTF	TGTGCCTGGAGTCCGTGGGACAGCCTCACCTCTGGGGCCAACGTCCTGACTTTC
TRBD1	.	TRBV18	TRBJ2-5	CASSPVGQGLGETQYF	TGTGCCAGCTCACCGGTAGGACAGGGATTAGGAGAGACCCAGTACTTC
.	.	TRBV28	TRBJ1-5	CASCTSDQPQHF	TGTGCCAGCTGTACGTCCGATCAGCCCCAGCATTTT
TRBD2	.	TRBV30	TRBJ2-1	CAWSVRLAGGGEQFF	TGTGCCTGGAGTGTAAGGCTAGCGGGAGGTGGTGAGCAGTTCTTC
.	.	TRBV5-6	TRBJ2-7	CASSLRSSYEQYF	TGTGCCAGCAGCTTGCGTAGCTCCTACGAGCAGTACTTC
.	.	TRBV7-2	TRBJ1-2	CASSLSLANYGYTF	TGTGCCAGCAGCTTATCATTAGCTAACTATGGCTACACCTTC
TRBD1	.	TRBV9	TRBJ2-2	CASSGQGMTGELFF	TGTGCCAGCAGCGGACAGGGAATGACCGGGGAGCTGTTTTTT
.	.	TRBV29-1	TRBJ2-7	CSVEVGGIGEQYF	TGCAGCGTTGAAGTCGGCGGGATCGGCGAGCAGTACTTC
.	once	TRBV5-4	TRBJ2-5	CATSLRGRETQYF	TGTGCCACCTCCCTTCGAGGGAGAGAGACCCAGTACTTC
.	.	TRBV19	TRBJ1-2	CASNIGGTNYGYTF	TGTGCCAGTAACATCGGGGGGACTAACTATGGCTACACCTTC
.	.	TRBV5-5	TRBJ2-6	CASSLTGFSGANVLTF	TGTGCCAGCAGCTTGACGGGATTCTCTGGGGCCAACGTCCTGACTTTC
.	.	TRBV6-5	TRBJ1-1	CASSSPAEAFF	TGTGCCAGCAGTAGCCCGGCTGAAGCTTTCTTT
.	.	TRBV27	TRBJ1-1	CASQAASGGDRTEAFF	TGTGCCAGTCAAGCGGCATCGGGGGGGGACCGCACTGAAGCTTTCTTT
.	.	TRBV5-5	TRBJ2-7	CASSLGTYDEQYF	TGTGCCAGCAGCTTAGGGACTTACGACGAGCAGTACTTC
.	.	TRBV7-9	TRBJ2-3	CASSLNGATDTQYF	TGTGCCAGCAGCTTAAACGGGGCCACAGATACGCAGTATTTT
.	.	TRBV28	TRBJ2-7	CASSLQVPGRYEQYF	TGTGCCAGCAGTCTCCAGGTTCCGGGCCGTTACGAGCAGTACTTC
.	.	TRBV19	TRBJ1-1	CASSIEGTEAFF	TGTGCCAGTAGTATCGAAGGGACTGAAGCTTTCTTT
.	.	TRBV18	TRBJ2-5	CASSPPSVGETQYF	TGTGCCAGCTCACCACCGTCGGTCGGGGAGACCCAGTACTTC
TRBD2	.	TRBV10-3	TRBJ2-4	CATPLAAQNIQYF	TGTGCCACCCCCCTAGCGGCCCAAAACATTCAGTACTTC
.	.	TRBV10-2	TRBJ2-2	CASSERPRELFF	TGCGCCAGCAGTGAGCGTCCCCGGGAGCTGTTTTTT
TRBD1	.	TRBV6-5	TRBJ2-1	CASSYLTGTAGEQFF	TGTGCCAGCAGTTACTTGACAGGGACCGCAGGTGAGCAGTTCTTC
TRBD1	.	TRBV5-4	TRBJ2-1	CASSSRTGVDEQFF	TGTGCCAGCAGCTCTCGAACAGGGGTGGATGAGCAGTTCTTC
.	.	TRBV7-2	TRBJ2-7	CASSRRTSLEQYF	TGTGCCAGCAGCAGACGTACTAGTCTCGAGCAGTACTTC
.	.	TRBV6-1	TRBJ1-4	CASSVGQNNEKLFF	TGTGCCAGCAGTGTTGGACAGAATAATGAAAAACTGTTTTTT
TRBD2	.	TRBV29-1	TRBJ2-1	CSWTSGRDEQFF	TGCAGCTGGACTAGCGGGAGGGATGAGCAGTTCTTC
.	.	TRBV18	TRBJ2-5	CASSPLTEKQETQYF	TGTGCCAGCTCACCACTCACAGAAAAACAAGAGACCCAGTACTTC
.	.	TRBV2	TRBJ2-5	CASSGSRQETQYF	TGTGCCAGCAGCGGCAGTCGCCAAGAGACCCAGTACTTC
TRBD1	.	TRBV4-1	TRBJ2-5	CASSQSGQGGRLETQYF	TGCGCCAGCAGCCAGTCCGGACAGGGGGGGCGTTTAGAGACCCAGTACTTC
.	.	TRBV29-1	TRBJ1-2	CSVRHSVALISGYTF	TGCAGCGTGAGGCATTCGGTAGCTCTGATCTCTGGCTACACCTTC
TRBD2	once	TRBV4-3	TRBJ2-3	CASSRGLAGGTDTQYF	TGCGCCAGCAGCCGTGGACTAGCGGGAGGCACAGATACGCAGTATTTT
.	once	TRBV5-1	TRBJ2-2	CASSKDEGGTGELFF	TGCGCCAGCAGCAAGGACGAAGGGGGTACCGGGGAGCTGTTTTTT
.	.	TRBV14	TRBJ2-2	CASSLNGLFF	TGTGCCAGCAGCTTAAACGGGCTGTTTTTT
.	once	TRBV4-3	TRBJ2-1	CASSRAGEQFF	TGCGCCAGCAGCCGCGCGGGTGAGCAGTTCTTC
.	.	TRBV2	TRBJ1-5	CASSLTDQPQHF	TGTGCCAGCAGTTTGACCGATCAGCCCCAGCATTTT
.	.	TRBV5-1	TRBJ1-3	CASSLGQAGLSGNTIYF	TGCGCCAGCAGCTTGGGACAGGCTGGACTCTCTGGAAACACCATATATTTT
.	.	TRBV7-8	TRBJ1-5	CASSLAAGAGNQPQHF	TGTGCCAGCAGCTTAGCGGCAGGGGCCGGCAATCAGCCCCAGCATTTT
.	.	TRBV5-1	TRBJ2-6	CASSHGDRISGANVLTF	TGCGCCAGCAGCCATGGTGACAGGATCTCTGGGGCCAACGTCCTGACTTTC
.	.	TRBV4-1	TRBJ2-1	CASTKGGFNYNEQFF	TGCGCCAGCACCAAAGGGGGATTTAACTACAATGAGCAGTTCTTC
.	.	TRBV15	TRBJ1-5	CATSSDRTLSNQPQHF	TGTGCCACCAGCAGCGACAGAACTCTTAGCAATCAGCCCCAGCATTTT